This is a list of T cell receptor beta chains from one sample in a study of blood T cell repertoires in COVID-19. Sequencing used immunoSEQ multiplex PCR; TCRdb keeps in-frame clones, though not all of them. The data show 60,000 to 75,000 clones, with more than 60% seen just once and about 5.5% held by the top ten. Sequencing was done on a sample of peripheral blood. These receptors came from a woman aged 65 to 85 with acute or convalescent COVID-19. CDR3s include the opening cysteine and the closing phenylalanine or tryptophan. The D gene is left open where the match is weak. Clone sizes are given selectively: once, few, many, or a class where the clone is expanded.

clone_size: NA
d_call: NA
j_call: TRBJ1-2
v_call: TRBV3-1/TRBV3-2
cdr3_aa: CASSQDLGTNGYTF
cdr3_nt: TGTGCCAGCAGCCAAGATTTAGGGACAAATGGCTACACCTTC

clone_size: few
d_call: NA
j_call: TRBJ1-5
v_call: TRBV6-5
cdr3_aa: CASTVQPHQPQHF
cdr3_nt: TGTGCCAGCACCGTACAACCTCATCAGCCCCAGCATTTT

clone_size: NA
d_call: NA
j_call: TRBJ1-6
v_call: TRBV9
cdr3_aa: CASSVSGYPNSPLHF
cdr3_nt: TGTGCCAGCAGCGTATCAGGGTACCCTAATTCACCCCTCCACTTT

clone_size: NA
d_call: NA
j_call: TRBJ2-2
v_call: TRBV7-6
cdr3_aa: CASSPRLGSTGELFF
cdr3_nt: TGTGCCAGCAGCCCACGGTTAGGGAGCACCGGGGAGCTGTTTTTT

clone_size: NA
d_call: TRBD1
j_call: TRBJ1-2
v_call: TRBV6-2/TRBV6-3
cdr3_aa: CASSSTGGGYTF
cdr3_nt: TGTGCCAGCAGTTCAACAGGGGGTGGCTACACCTTC

clone_size: NA
d_call: TRBD2
j_call: TRBJ2-5
v_call: TRBV18
cdr3_aa: CASSEGLAGGPAKTQYF
cdr3_nt: TGTGCCAGCTCGGAGGGACTAGCGGGGGGGCCGGCGAAGACCCAGTACTTC

clone_size: NA
d_call: NA
j_call: TRBJ2-3
v_call: TRBV10-1
cdr3_aa: CASSGDALGTDTQYF
cdr3_nt: TGCGCCAGCAGCGGAGACGCCCTAGGCACAGATACGCAGTATTTT

clone_size: NA
d_call: TRBD1
j_call: TRBJ1-1
v_call: TRBV5-6
cdr3_aa: CASSYQQGIDTEAFF
cdr3_nt: TGTGCCAGCAGTTATCAACAGGGGATCGACACTGAAGCTTTCTTT

clone_size: NA
d_call: NA
j_call: TRBJ1-6
v_call: TRBV6-5
cdr3_aa: CASSYEGYNSPLHF
cdr3_nt: TGTGCCAGCAGTTACGAGGGTTATAATTCACCCCTCCACTTT

clone_size: NA
d_call: NA
j_call: TRBJ1-1
v_call: TRBV7-8
cdr3_aa: CASSPRLTEAFF
cdr3_nt: TGTGCCAGCAGCCCTCGGTTAACTGAAGCTTTCTTT

clone_size: NA
d_call: TRBD2
j_call: TRBJ2-7
v_call: TRBV5-6
cdr3_aa: CASSFSRGGQGDIYYEQYF
cdr3_nt: TGTGCCAGCAGCTTCTCTCGCGGGGGGCAGGGAGATATTTATTACGAGCAGTACTTC

clone_size: NA
d_call: NA
j_call: TRBJ1-1
v_call: TRBV4-1
cdr3_aa: CASSQVGGASDTEAFF
cdr3_nt: TGCGCCAGCAGCCAAGTAGGGGGGGCTAGCGACACTGAAGCTTTCTTT

clone_size: once
d_call: TRBD1
j_call: TRBJ2-7
v_call: TRBV6-2/TRBV6-3
cdr3_aa: CASSPGTGGVYEQYF
cdr3_nt: TGTGCCAGCAGTCCCGGGACAGGGGGCGTGTACGAGCAGTACTTC

clone_size: NA
d_call: NA
j_call: TRBJ1-2
v_call: TRBV19
cdr3_aa: CASSPTNYGYTF
cdr3_nt: TGTGCCAGTAGCCCTACTAACTATGGCTACACCTTC

clone_size: NA
d_call: TRBD2
j_call: TRBJ2-5
v_call: TRBV5-4
cdr3_aa: CASSFGGEETQYF
cdr3_nt: TGTGCCAGCAGCTTTGGGGGGGAGGAGACCCAGTACTTC

clone_size: NA
d_call: TRBD1
j_call: TRBJ1-2
v_call: TRBV27
cdr3_aa: CASSPWTGGDYGYTF
cdr3_nt: TGTGCCAGCAGTCCTTGGACAGGGGGAGACTATGGCTACACCTTC

clone_size: NA
d_call: TRBD1
j_call: TRBJ1-4
v_call: TRBV5-5
cdr3_aa: CASSLAGGVEGEKLFF
cdr3_nt: TGTGCCAGCAGCTTAGCAGGGGGCGTAGAAGGTGAAAAACTGTTTTTT